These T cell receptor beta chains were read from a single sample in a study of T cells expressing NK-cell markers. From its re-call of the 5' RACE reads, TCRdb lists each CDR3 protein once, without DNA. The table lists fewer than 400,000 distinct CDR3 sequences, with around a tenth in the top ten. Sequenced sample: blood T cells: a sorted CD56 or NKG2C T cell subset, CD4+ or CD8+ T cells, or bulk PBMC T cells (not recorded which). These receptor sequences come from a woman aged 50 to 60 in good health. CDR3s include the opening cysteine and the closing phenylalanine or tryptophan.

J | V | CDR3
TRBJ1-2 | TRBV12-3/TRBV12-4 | CASSGTTSYGYTF
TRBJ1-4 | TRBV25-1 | CASSLPGQINEKLFF
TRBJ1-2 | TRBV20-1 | CSARVVVADLPGYTF
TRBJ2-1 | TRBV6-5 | CASTGTSGSNEQFF
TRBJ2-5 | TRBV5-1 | CASSLRQNIGETQYF
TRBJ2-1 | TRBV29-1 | CSVWPPPTSGDNEQFF
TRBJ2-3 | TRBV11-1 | CASTVEASTDTQYF
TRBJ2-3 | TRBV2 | CASSGTSTDTQYF
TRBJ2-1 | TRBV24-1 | CATSGGGRGTGRSEQFF
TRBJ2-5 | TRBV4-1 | CASSPLLDQETQYF
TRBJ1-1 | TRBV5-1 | CASSLDRLAEAFF
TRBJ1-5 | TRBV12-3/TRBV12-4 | CASSSLGNQPQHF
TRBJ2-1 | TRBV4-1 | CASSHSSGERNEQFF
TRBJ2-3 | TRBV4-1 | CASSGSRDTQYF
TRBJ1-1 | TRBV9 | CASSVYGQGANEAFF
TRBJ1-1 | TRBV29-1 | CSGGTTNTEAFF
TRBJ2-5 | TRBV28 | CASSLSVPETQYF
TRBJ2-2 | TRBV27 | CASSFDTSLPGELFF
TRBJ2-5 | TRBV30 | CAWRRGRAQETQYF
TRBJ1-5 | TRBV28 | CASSPQVGQSNQPQHF
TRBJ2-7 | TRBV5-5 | CASSYTPYEQYF
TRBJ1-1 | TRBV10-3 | CATLQGMNTEAFF
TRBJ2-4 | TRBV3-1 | CASSQGNKNIQYF
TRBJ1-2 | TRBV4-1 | CASSTIRQADSRGYTF
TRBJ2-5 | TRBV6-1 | CATTGYHGETQYF
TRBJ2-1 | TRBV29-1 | CSVGTQFSNLFF
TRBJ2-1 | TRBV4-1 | CASSQDENRVRNEQFF
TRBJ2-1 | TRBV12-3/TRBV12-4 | CASVRGQLYNEQFF
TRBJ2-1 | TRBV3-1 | CASSPQTGLAGSNEQFF
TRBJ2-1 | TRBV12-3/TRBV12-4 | CASSLIRANNEQFF
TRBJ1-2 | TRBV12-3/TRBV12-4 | CASSSIPQVVYGYTF
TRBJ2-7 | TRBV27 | CASSPLPDSEQYF
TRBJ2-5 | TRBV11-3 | CASSLDLGLAGYQETQYF
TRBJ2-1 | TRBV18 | CASSPLTESNEQFF
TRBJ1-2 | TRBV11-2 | CASSSPANYGYTF
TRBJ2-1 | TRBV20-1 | CSATKRLAFSDEQFF
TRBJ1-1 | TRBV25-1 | CASSASSGTGREAFF
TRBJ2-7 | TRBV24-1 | CATSREGYEQYF
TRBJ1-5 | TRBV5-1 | CASSQTGGENQPQHF
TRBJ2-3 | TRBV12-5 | CASGLRGGTQYF
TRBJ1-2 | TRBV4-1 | CASSQGDMGQGVETF
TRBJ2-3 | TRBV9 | CASSVEASTVADTQYF
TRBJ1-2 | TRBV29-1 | CSVDDGSNYGYTF
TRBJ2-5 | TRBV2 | CASSRDSQETQYF
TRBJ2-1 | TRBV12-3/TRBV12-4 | CASQKHLPGEQFF
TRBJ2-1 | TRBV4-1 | CASSLTLDTWQFF
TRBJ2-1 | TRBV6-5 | CASSYSRLAVSYNEQFF
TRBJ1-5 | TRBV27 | CASSSISGTEHF
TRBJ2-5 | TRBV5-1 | CASSLDWPPETQYF
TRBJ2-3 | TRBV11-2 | CASSAVRAADTQYF
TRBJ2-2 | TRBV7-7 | CASSSQGVTGELFF
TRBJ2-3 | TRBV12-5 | CASVPASTDTQYF
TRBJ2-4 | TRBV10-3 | CAISVGGLPNKNIQYF
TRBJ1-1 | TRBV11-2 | CASSLVGRGASTEAFF
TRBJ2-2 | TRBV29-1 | CSVGAGEGTGELFF
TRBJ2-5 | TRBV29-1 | CSVEQGAGSVEQYF